The 8 T cell receptor beta chains listed next were all sequenced from one sample in a study of tumor-infiltrating lymphocytes in primary liver carcinoma. Germline DNA was extracted too, while blood RNA derived from unsorted whole blood. Starting material of 500 to 600 ng total RNA yielded TCR beta cDNA via a constant-region primer. Construction of TCR beta libraries relied on three successive nested multiplex PCR rounds employing slightly modified ARM-PCR. TRBV1-TRBV30 forward primers and a C-beta reverse primer were used in the first two PCR rounds, which each ran for around 10 cycles. TCRdb re-analysed the multiplex PCR reads in MiXCR, keeping a single row per CDR3 protein. The table has more than 150,000 distinct CDR3 sequences, about 60% seen once. The sequenced sample was peripheral blood. The receptor set was obtained from a middle-aged man with primary liver carcinoma and hepatitis B virus infection.

The chain links TRBV29-1 to TRBJ2-7, with 9 bases matching TRBD2. Trimming took 6 bases from V and 1 from J; bases not matched to a gene: 19. The CDR3 runs to 18 residues. The germline CDR1 and CDR2 sequences are SQVTM and ANQGSEA. Here the CDR3 DNA reads TGCAGCGTAGGACAGGTCCAAGTCAGGACTAGCGTGTCCTACGAGCAGTACTTC. Translating it yields CSVGQVQVRTSVSYEQYF.

Worth noting for this clonotype: A much larger clone differs from this one at a single base, so this may be a read error. The chain recombines TRBV6-1 with TRBJ1-5; 9 bases are a match to TRBD1. CDR3 length equals 16 residues. The junction had 11 bases not matched to a gene; V was cut back by 6 bases and J by 5 bases. Germline values: CDR1 MNHNS, CDR2 SASEGT. CDR3 loop: CASSIIDRGTDQPQHF. The CDR3 DNA sequence: TGTGCCAGCAGCATAATCGACAGGGGGACAGATCAGCCCCAGCATTTT.

Details on this clonotype: Germline and junction disagree at one end, which may indicate a read error. V is TRBV11-1 and J is TRBJ2-5; D gene unclear. CDR3 size: 14 residues. Germline V gives CDR1 SGHAT, CDR2 FQDESV (reference sequence). This CDR3 is CTSSPTAVGETQYF. The CDR3 DNA sequence: TGTACCAGCAGCCCGACTGCGGTGGGGGAGACCCAGTACTTC.

Worth noting for this clonotype: At one end the junction does not follow the germline gene, possibly because of a read error. The rearrangement joins TRBV19 to TRBJ2-7; TRBD2 agrees at 7 bases. CDR1 and CDR2 (germline): LNHDA, SQIVND (reference sequence). The CDR3 extends over 14 amino acids. The CDR3 DNA reads as TGTGCCAGTAGTATGCTAGCGGTCTCCTACGAACAGTACTTC. Encoded protein: CASSMLAVSYEQYF. The variable domain in full, with the rest retrieved from reference TRBV19 and TRBJ2-7, is DGGITQSPKYLFRKEGQNVTLSCEQNLNHDAMYWYRQDPGQGLRLIYYSQIVNDFQKGDIAEGYSVSREKKESFPLTVTSAQKNPTAFYLCASSMLAVSYEQYFGPGTRLTVT.

As to this clonotype: One end of the junction is discordant with germline, which a read error may explain. This chain uses TRBV11-2 with TRBJ2-1, with D hard to call. Germline CDR1 and CDR2: SGHAT and FQNNGV. There are 13 residues in the CDR3. In DNA form, the CDR3 reads TGCGCCAGCAGCTTAAGCATTTACAATGAGCAGGTCTTC. It specifies CASSLSIYNEQVF.

V is TRBV6-1 and J is TRBJ2-7, with 7 nucleotides matching TRBD1. CDR1 is MNHNS, CDR2 SASEGT, per germline. V shed 8 bases, J shed 5 bases, and the junction held 12 bases outside the gene matches. CDR3 length: 14 residues. CDR3 sequence reads: CASYKYGTDDEQYF. Here the CDR3 DNA reads TGTGCCAGCTACAAGTACGGGACAGACGACGAGCAGTACTTC.

This clonotype was seen a handful of times. This chain joins TRBV29-1 and TRBJ2-7; 8 bases align to TRBD2. The V segment lost 5 bases and the J segment 0 bases; nucleotides outside the gene matches: 6. This CDR3 contains 14 residues. Germline V CDR1 and CDR2: SQVTM, ANQGSEA. CDR3: CSVTLAVSSYEQYF. DNA for the CDR3: TGCAGCGTTACACTAGCGGTAAGCTCCTACGAGCAGTACTTC.

This sequence joins TRBV6-5 and TRBJ2-7; D is perhaps TRBD2 (6 bases). The germline V and J ends were trimmed by 5 bases and 3 bases, with 14 bases remaining between them. Germline V CDR1 and CDR2: MNHEY, SVGAGI. The CDR3 has 14 amino acids. The CDR3 DNA reads TGTGCCAGCAGTGTTCAGGAGGGTCGCTACGAGCAGTACTTC. Translation gives CASSVQEGRYEQYF.